The 14 T cell receptor beta chains listed next were all sequenced from one sample in a study of prognosis after radiotherapy for stage I lung cancer. TCR beta CDR3 amplification from genomic DNA was performed by two-round multiplex PCR. Each TRBV and TRBJ gene had its own primer in the first PCR round. TCRdb used MiXCR to reprocess the multiplex PCR reads, holding one entry per CDR3 protein. The sample holds some 15,000 distinct CDR3 sequences, around 42% seen once. The material sequenced was PBMCs, taken before or after stereotactic body radiation therapy (not recorded which). The receptor source for this set is a donor over 45 with non-small cell lung cancer.

This clonotype appeared many times. The chain links TRBV24-1 to TRBJ2-3; either TRBD1 or TRBD2 may supply D (6 bases each). Trimming left V 3 bases short and J 2 bases short, with 17 bases between. The CDR3 length is 17 residues. Germline assignment: CDR1 KGHDR and CDR2 SFDVKD. The CDR3 protein is CATSDPAQGTFTDTQYF. CDR3 DNA: TGTGCCACCAGTGATCCAGCGCAGGGGACTTTCACAGATACGCAGTATTTT.

V usage is TRBV7-9 and J usage is TRBJ2-7; 8 bases line up with TRBD1. The V segment lost 5 bases and the J segment 3 bases; nucleotides outside the gene matches: 9. CDR1 and CDR2 (germline): SEHNR, FQNEAQ (reference sequence). CDR3 length equals 15 residues. The CDR3 is CASSPKTGADYEQYF. DNA of the CDR3: TGTGCCAGCAGCCCGAAGACAGGGGCAGACTACGAGCAGTACTTC.

This clonotype has a count of ten or more. The chain combines TRBV10-3 with TRBJ2-1; the D gene is possibly TRBD1 (5 bases). Deletions cut 10 bases from V and 0 bases from J, with 16 bases between. The CDR3 covers 15 residues. Germline V gene lookup returns CDR1 ENHRY and CDR2 SYGVKD. This chain's CDR3 is CASSQTTDSYNEQFF. The CDR3 coding sequence is TGTGCCAGCTCCCAGACGACAGACTCCTACAATGAGCAGTTCTTC.

Concerning this clonotype: This may stem from a read error, because a much larger clone lies one nucleotide away. V usage is TRBV25-1 and J usage is TRBJ2-2; D possibly corresponds to TRBD1 (5 bases). This CDR3 has 13 amino acids. V was shortened by 10 bases and J by 1 base, with 10 bases between the two germline ends. Germline V gene data show CDR1 as MGHDK and CDR2 as SYGVNS. The CDR3 region has the DNA TGTGCCATCAGCCAGGGGAACACCGGGGAGCTGTTTTTT. It translates to CAISQGNTGELFF.

The chain joins TRBV13 to TRBJ1-6; D is perhaps TRBD1 (6 bases). The CDR3 runs to 14 residues. V shed 0 bases and J shed 10 bases, with 10 bases lying between them. CDR1 and CDR2 from the germline V gene are PRHDT and FYEKMQ (reference sequence). CDR3 amino acids: CASSLGQGSSPLHF. The CDR3 DNA sequence: TGTGCCAGCAGCTTAGGACAGGGATCGTCACCCCTCCACTTT.

This clonotype has ten or more counts. The chain joins TRBV16 to TRBJ2-4; possible D gene TRBD1, 6 bases. CDR1 is KGHSY and CDR2 is FQNENV in the germline V gene. This CDR3 contains 17 residues. V was trimmed by 0 bases and J by 1 base, leaving 13 bases between them. The CDR3 sequence is CASSQSEQGWAKNIQYF. In nucleotides, the CDR3 is TGTGCCAGCAGCCAATCTGAACAGGGTTGGGCCAAAAACATTCAGTACTTC.

This chain joins TRBV24-1 and TRBJ2-3; D perhaps matches TRBD1 (6 bases). The V end lost 0 bases, the J end lost 3 bases, and 12 bases lay between the germline ends. The CDR3 has 16 residues. The germline gives CDR1 KGHDR, CDR2 SFDVKD. CDR3 bases: TGTGCCACCAGTGATTTGACAGGGAAGGGGACAGATACGCAGTATTTT. It yields the protein CATSDLTGKGTDTQYF.

In the case of this clonotype: A read error is the likely source, as a far larger clone sits one nucleotide away. The CDR3 DNA sequence: TGTGCCAGTAGTCGACTAGCGGGGAGGAATGAGCAGTTCTTC. It is translated as CASSRLAGRNEQFF. The chain uses TRBV19 and TRBJ2-5; 11 bases fit TRBD2. The DNA end is a closer match to TRBJ2-1, so the J assignment may be wrong. CDR3 size: 14 residues. Germline lookup yields CDR1 LNHDA and CDR2 SQIVND (reference sequence).

In regard to this clonotype: Possible read error: a much larger clone is one base away. DNA for the CDR3: TGTGCCAGCAGCTTAGGAGGGCGGGATACCCAGTACTTC. It specifies CASSLGGRDTQYF. The gene calls are TRBV7-3 and TRBJ2-5; D is possibly TRBD2 (6 bases). Germline lookup yields CDR1 SGHTA and CDR2 FQGTGA. The CDR3 covers 13 residues. V was shortened by 2 bases and J by 8 bases, with 12 bases between the two germline ends.

Details on this clonotype: A junction boundary mismatches the germline segment, possibly from a read error. The chain employs TRBV6-1 and TRBJ2-7; D possibly corresponds to TRBD2 (5 bases). CDR1 MNHNS and CDR2 SASEGT come from the germline V gene. This CDR3 region has 11 residues. Here the CDR3 DNA reads TGTGCCAGCAGAAGCACCGGGGAGCTGTACTTC. It translates to CASRSTGELYF.

This clonotype showed up many times. The chain recombines TRBV5-1 with TRBJ2-5; D is perhaps TRBD1 (6 bases). V was clipped by 0 bases and J by 7 bases, with 16 bases between them. This CDR3 contains 15 residues. Germline CDR1 reads SGHRS; CDR2 reads YFSETQ. As DNA, the CDR3 is TGCGCCAGCAGCTTGGATCAGGCCTCCAGGGGGACCCAGTACTTC. It translates to CASSLDQASRGTQYF. The full variable domain, with the rest looked up from reference TRBV5-1 and TRBJ2-5, is KAGVTQTPRYLIKTRGQQVTLSCSPISGHRSVSWYQQTPGQGLQFLFEYFSETQRNKGNFPGRFSGRQFSNSRSEMNVSTLELGDSALYLCASSLDQASRGTQYFGPGTRLLVL.

This clonotype was observed many times. This sequence joins TRBV6-5 and TRBJ2-1; 14 bases agree with TRBD2. V dropped 2 bases and J dropped 7; count of bases not matched to a gene: 4. The length of the CDR3 is 16 residues. Germline V gene sequence: CDR1 MNHEY, CDR2 SVGAGI. The CDR3 bases are TGTGCCAGCAGTTACCGCGGACTAGCGGGAGGTAATGAGCAGTTCTTC. It codes for CASSYRGLAGGNEQFF.

This clonotype came up once. The conserved phenylalanine or tryptophan normally closing the CDR3 is absent here, so this likely arose from a read error. This sequence joins TRBV30 and TRBJ1-1, with D hard to call. V was shortened by 1 base and J by 8 bases, with 14 bases between the two germline ends. CDR3 length: 13 amino acids. The germline gives CDR1 GTSNPN, CDR2 SVGIG (reference sequence). Here the CDR3 DNA reads TGTGCCTGGAGTGCAGCTGGGTGGAGGGAAGCTTTCCTT. Its protein product is CAWSAAGWREAFL.

This clonotype was seen many times. The chain combines TRBV6-1 with TRBJ2-1; 9 bases align to TRBD2. Germline loops: CDR1 MNHNS, CDR2 SASEGT. Unmatched junction bases numbered 15, after V lost 7 bases and J lost 5 bases. The CDR3 sequence is 17 residues long. The CDR3 sequence is CASTHGVRGGSNNEQFF. DNA for the CDR3: TGTGCCAGCACCCACGGGGTGCGGGGGGGTAGTAACAATGAGCAGTTCTTC.